These 5 T cell receptor beta chains came from one sample sequenced in a study of T cell repertoires in cytomegalovirus infection. From the reads, TCRdb called clonotypes with MiXCR, one entry per CDR3 protein. The sample yields approximately 990,000 distinct CDR3 sequences, 30% to 40% seen once. Antigens of these TCRs are unknown. Sequenced here: cultured CD8+ T cells from PBMCs, sampled from culture after CMV antigen stimulation. The receptor source for this set is a human donor in good health (CMV status not recorded). Some clones in this sample may be carry-over from other donors' samples.

Notes on this clonotype: This may be a read error: a much more frequent sequence differs by one nucleotide. V usage is TRBV7-2 and J usage is TRBJ1-6, with D tentatively TRBD1 (5 bases). Germline assignment: CDR1 SGHTA and CDR2 FQGNSA. The CDR3 has 14 residues. This CDR3 reads CASSLYRTNSTLHF. The CDR3, as DNA: TGTGCCAGCAGCTTATACAGGACCAATTCAACCCTCCACTTT.

The V and J genes are TRBV2 and TRBJ2-3; TRBD1 aligns across 7 bases. Trimming took 11 bases from V and 9 from J; bases not matched to a gene: 5. This CDR3 has 10 amino acids. Germline CDR1 is SNHLY and CDR2 is FYNNEI. CDR3 in DNA: TGTGCCGGGCAACAGGGGACGCAGTATTTT. Its translation: CAGQQGTQYF.

This clonotype was seen at least ten times. The chain recombines TRBV28 with TRBJ2-7; 9 nucleotides match TRBD1. The CDR3 has 15 residues. V gave up 5 bases and J gave up 2 bases; unmatched junction bases: 7. Germline CDR1 MDHEN, CDR2 SYDVKM. This chain's CDR3 is CASSGRDRAPYEQYV. CDR3 bases: TGTGCCAGCAGTGGCCGGGACAGGGCGCCCTACGAGCAGTACGTC.

V usage is TRBV6-2 or TRBV6-3 and J usage is TRBJ2-2, with D hard to call. Between the trimmed V and J ends, which lost 7 bases and 1 base, there was a span of 13 bases. This CDR3 region has 15 residues. From germline, CDR1 is MNHEY and CDR2 SVGEGT. This chain's CDR3 is CASKSQGRNTGELFF. For the CDR3, the DNA is TGTGCCAGCAAGTCCCAAGGGCGGAACACCGGGGAGCTGTTTTTT.

This clonotype occurred a few times. The chain combines TRBV27 with TRBJ1-5, with D tentatively TRBD1 (5 bases). CDR1 MNHEY and CDR2 SMNVEV come from the germline V gene (reference sequence). Trimming shortened V by 2 bases and J by 6 bases, and 14 bases separated the two germline ends. This CDR3 region has 15 residues. The DNA of the CDR3 is TGTGCCAGCAGTTTAGGGACGTCTACTTCTCAGCCCCAGCATTTT. It encodes CASSLGTSTSQPQHF.